These 8 T cell receptor beta chains were sequenced from one sample in a study of blood T cell repertoires in COVID-19 (dated by TCRdb to about 2020). The method behind the library was the immunoSEQ multiplex PCR assay. TCRdb obtained this table from immuneACCESS and retained in-frame rearrangements with V and J assigned. These tables miss some clones; where compared with another copy, unresolved V genes account for less than half of the shortfall, and the remainder is unexplained. This sample lists roughly 220,000 clones; 86% were detected once. Jointly, the top ten make up over 3% of the sample. Sequencing was performed on PBMCs or T cells enriched from blood (not recorded which). The receptors were sampled from a woman between 35 and 50 years old with acute COVID-19.

This clone was seen only once. This rearrangement joins TRBV5-4 to TRBJ2-2; D is ambiguous. The V gene's germline CDR1 is SGHNT and CDR2 YYREEE (reference sequence). The V end lost 0 bases, the J end lost 0 bases, and 6 bases lay between the germline ends. This CDR3 has 15 amino acids. The CDR3 spells CASSLGRANTGELFF. DNA of the CDR3: TGTGCCAGCAGCTTGGGACGGGCGAACACCGGGGAGCTGTTTTTT.

The chain carries TRBV19 and TRBJ1-2; TRBD1 aligns across 9 bases. J was trimmed by 8 bases and V by 7 bases; bases with no gene match: 8. This CDR3 is 13 amino acids long. Germline CDR1 LNHDA, CDR2 SQIVND (reference sequence). CDR3 sequence reads: CASTETGGEGYTF. CDR3 bases: TGTGCCAGTACCGAAACAGGGGGCGAAGGCTACACCTTC.

V and J are TRBV14 and TRBJ2-3; 9 bases align to TRBD1. Germline V gene sequence: CDR1 SGHDN, CDR2 FVKESK. CDR3 size: 16 residues. J gave up 0 bases and V 4 bases, and 5 bases lay outside the gene matches. The CDR3 DNA follows: TGTGCCAGCAGCCGAAGACAGGGGGGAAGCACAGATACGCAGTATTTT. Translated: CASSRRQGGSTDTQYF.

Here the CDR3 reads CASRTRGREAFF. The CDR3 region has the DNA TGTGCCAGCAGGACAAGGGGCAGAGAAGCTTTCTTT. V usage is TRBV5-6 and J usage is TRBJ1-1; TRBD1 might be the D (5 bases). Germline values: CDR1 SGHDT, CDR2 YYEEEE. This CDR3 comprises 12 residues. V shed 5 bases and J shed 8 bases, with 13 bases lying between them.

The gene calls are TRBV12-5 and TRBJ1-5; TRBD1 might be the D (6 bases). Trimming stripped 6 bases from V and 5 bases from J, with 14 bases between. This CDR3 contains 14 residues. Looked up from germline, CDR1 is LGHNT and CDR2 is FRNRAP. The CDR3 nucleotides read TGTGCTAGTGGGGGGGCAGCCAGGGATCAGCCCCAGCATTTT. Protein: CASGGAARDQPQHF.

V usage is TRBV23-1 and J usage is TRBJ2-7; TRBD2 agrees at 8 bases. TRBV23-1 is known as an ORF, though its function is uncertain. There are 17 residues in the CDR3. Losses at the gene ends were 2 bases for V and 5 bases for J; bases not matched to a gene: 14. The CDR3 sequence is CASSQPGPGGTFHEQYF. The CDR3 nucleotides are TGCGCCAGCAGTCAACCGGGGCCGGGAGGGACCTTCCACGAGCAGTACTTC.

The chain joins TRBV5-5 to TRBJ1-2; no firm D call. The CDR3 has 14 residues. V was cut by 5 bases and J by 4 bases, with 15 bases left in between. Germline V gene sequence: CDR1 SGHKS, CDR2 YYEKEE (reference sequence). For the CDR3, the DNA is TGTGCCAGCAGTTCCCAGGTGGCAGTCTATGGCTACACCTTC. It translates to CASSSQVAVYGYTF.

The chain has TRBV20-1 and TRBJ2-1, with TRBD2 matching over 10 bases. V trimming: 3 bases; J trimming: 3 bases; junction bases outside the gene matches: 8. Per the germline V gene, CDR1 is DFQATT and CDR2 is SNEGSKA (reference sequence). This CDR3 region has 16 residues. Here the CDR3 DNA reads TGCAGTGCTAGTCTAGCGGGGGAGTTTCACTACAATGAGCAGTTCTTC. It is translated as CSASLAGEFHYNEQFF.